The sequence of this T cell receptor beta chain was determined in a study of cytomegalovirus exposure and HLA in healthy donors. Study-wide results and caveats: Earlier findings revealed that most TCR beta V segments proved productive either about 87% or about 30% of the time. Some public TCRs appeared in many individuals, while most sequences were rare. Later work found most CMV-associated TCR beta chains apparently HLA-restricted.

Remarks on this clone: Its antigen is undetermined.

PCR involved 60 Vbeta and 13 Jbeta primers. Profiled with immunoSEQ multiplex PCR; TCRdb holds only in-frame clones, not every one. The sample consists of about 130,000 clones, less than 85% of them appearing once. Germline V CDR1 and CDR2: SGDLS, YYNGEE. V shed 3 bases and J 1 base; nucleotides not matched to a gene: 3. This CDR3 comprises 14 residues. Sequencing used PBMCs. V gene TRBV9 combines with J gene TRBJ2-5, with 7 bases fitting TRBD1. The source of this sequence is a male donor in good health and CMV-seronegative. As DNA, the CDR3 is TGTGCCAGCAGCGGAGGGACAGTCCAAGAGACCCAGTACTTC. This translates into CASSGGTVQETQYF.